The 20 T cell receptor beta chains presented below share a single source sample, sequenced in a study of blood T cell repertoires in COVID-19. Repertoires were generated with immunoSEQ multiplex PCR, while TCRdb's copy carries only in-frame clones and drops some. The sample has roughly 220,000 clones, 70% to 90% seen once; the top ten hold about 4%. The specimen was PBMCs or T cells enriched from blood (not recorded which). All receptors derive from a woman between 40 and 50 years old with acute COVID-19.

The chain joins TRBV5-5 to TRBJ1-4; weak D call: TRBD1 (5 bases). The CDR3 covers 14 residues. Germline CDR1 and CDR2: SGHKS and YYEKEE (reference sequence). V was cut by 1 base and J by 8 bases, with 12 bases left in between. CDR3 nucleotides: TGTGCCAGCAGCTTGTTTGGGGCGGGGGAAAAACTGTTTTTT. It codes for CASSLFGAGEKLFF.

The CDR3 protein is CASSPLTPSGELFF. The CDR3 DNA sequence: TGTGCCAGCAGCCCCCTCACACCGTCCGGGGAGCTGTTTTTT. The gene calls are TRBV13 and TRBJ2-2; D unresolved. V lost 5 bases and J 6 bases, leaving 13 bases between the germline ends. This CDR3 has 14 residues. CDR1 and CDR2 from the germline V gene are PRHDT and FYEKMQ (reference sequence).

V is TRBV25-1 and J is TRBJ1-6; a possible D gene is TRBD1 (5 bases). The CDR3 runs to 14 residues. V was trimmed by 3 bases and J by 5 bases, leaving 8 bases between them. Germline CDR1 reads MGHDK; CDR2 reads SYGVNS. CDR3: CASSDRQNNSPLHF. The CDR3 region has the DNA TGTGCCAGCAGTGACCGACAGAATAATTCACCCCTCCACTTT.

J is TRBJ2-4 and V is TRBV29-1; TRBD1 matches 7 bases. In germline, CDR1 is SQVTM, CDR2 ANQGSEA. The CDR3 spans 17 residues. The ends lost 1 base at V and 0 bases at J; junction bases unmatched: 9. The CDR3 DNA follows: TGCAGCGTTGAAGGGGTACAGGGGCCCCTAGCCAAAAACATTCAGTACTTC. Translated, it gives CSVEGVQGPLAKNIQYF.

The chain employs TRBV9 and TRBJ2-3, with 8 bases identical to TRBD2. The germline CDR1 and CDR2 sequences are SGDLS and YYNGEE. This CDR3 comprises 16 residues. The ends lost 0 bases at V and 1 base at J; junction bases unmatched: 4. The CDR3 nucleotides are TGTGCCAGCAGCGTAGAGGGGCGGGGGGGCACAGATACGCAGTATTTT. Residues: CASSVEGRGGTDTQYF. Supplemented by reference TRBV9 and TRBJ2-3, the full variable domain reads DSGVTQTPKHLITATGQRVTLRCSPRSGDLSVYWYQQSLDQGLQFLIQYYNGEERAKGNILERFSAQQFPDLHSELNLSSLELGDSALYFCASSVEGRGGTDTQYFGPGTRLTVL.

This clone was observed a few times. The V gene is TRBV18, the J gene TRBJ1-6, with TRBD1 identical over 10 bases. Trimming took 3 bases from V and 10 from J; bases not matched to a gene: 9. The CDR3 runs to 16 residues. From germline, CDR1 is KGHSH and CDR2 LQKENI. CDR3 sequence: CASSPSVGQGRSPLHF. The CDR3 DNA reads TGTGCCAGCTCACCCAGTGTGGGACAGGGGAGATCACCCCTCCACTTT. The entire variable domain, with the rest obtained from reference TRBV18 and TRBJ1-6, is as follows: NAGVMQNPRHLVRRRGQEARLRCSPMKGHSHVYWYRQLPEEGLKFMVYLQKENIIDESGMPKERFSAEFPKEGPSILRIQQVVRGDSAAYFCASSPSVGQGRSPLHFGNGTRLTVT.

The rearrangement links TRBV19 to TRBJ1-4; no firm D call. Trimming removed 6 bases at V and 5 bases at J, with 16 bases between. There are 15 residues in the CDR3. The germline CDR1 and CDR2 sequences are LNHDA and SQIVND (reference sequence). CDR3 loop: CASSEGGIANEKLFF. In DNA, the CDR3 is TGTGCCAGTAGCGAAGGCGGTATCGCGAATGAAAAACTGTTTTTT.

DNA for the CDR3: TGTGCCAGCAGTGATCGGGGACAGGCCACAGATACGCAGTATTTT. Amino acids: CASSDRGQATDTQYF. This chain joins TRBV6-4 and TRBJ2-3, with TRBD1 matching over 8 bases. The CDR3 runs to 15 residues. Germline lookup yields CDR1 MRHNA and CDR2 SNTAGT. V shed 3 bases, J shed 2 bases, and the junction held 4 bases outside the gene matches.

CDR3 coding DNA: TGTGCCTGGAGTCATGGAGGCACTAATGAAAAACTGTTTTTT. Its translation is CAWSHGGTNEKLFF. The genes are TRBV30 and TRBJ1-4; D remains ambiguous. The V gene lost 2 bases and the J gene lost 2 bases, with 9 bases spanning the gap. This CDR3 spans 14 amino acids. Germline V gene data show CDR1 as GTSNPN and CDR2 as SVGIG (reference sequence). Drawing the rest from reference TRBV30 and TRBJ1-4, the complete variable domain is SQTIHQWPATLVQPVGSPLSLECTVEGTSNPNLYWYRQAAGRGLQLLFYSVGIGQISSEVPQNLSASRPQDRQFILSSKKLLLSDSGFYLCAWSHGGTNEKLFFGSGTQLSVL.

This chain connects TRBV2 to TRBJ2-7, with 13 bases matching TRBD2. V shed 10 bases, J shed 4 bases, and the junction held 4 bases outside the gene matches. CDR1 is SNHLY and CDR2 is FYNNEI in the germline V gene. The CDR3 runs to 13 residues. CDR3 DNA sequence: TGTGCCATGGGACTAGCGGGGATGTACGAGCAGTACTTC. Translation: CAMGLAGMYEQYF.

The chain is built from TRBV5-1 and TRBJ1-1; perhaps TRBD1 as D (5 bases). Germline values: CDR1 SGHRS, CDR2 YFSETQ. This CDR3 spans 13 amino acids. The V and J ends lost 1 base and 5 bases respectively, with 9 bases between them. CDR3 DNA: TGCGCCAGCAGCTTGACAGCAGGGACTGAAGCTTTCTTT. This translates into CASSLTAGTEAFF.

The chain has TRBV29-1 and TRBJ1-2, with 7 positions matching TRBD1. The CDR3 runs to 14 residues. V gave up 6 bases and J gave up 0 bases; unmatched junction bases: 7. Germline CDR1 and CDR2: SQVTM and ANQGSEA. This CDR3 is CSVAAGQTNYGYTF. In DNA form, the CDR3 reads TGCAGCGTGGCGGCGGGACAGACTAACTATGGCTACACCTTC.

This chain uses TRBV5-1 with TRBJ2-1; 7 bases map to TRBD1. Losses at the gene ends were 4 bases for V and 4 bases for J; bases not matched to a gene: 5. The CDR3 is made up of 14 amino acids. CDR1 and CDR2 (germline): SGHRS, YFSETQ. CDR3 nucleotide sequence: TGCGCCAGCAGCCCAGGACAGGAATACAATGAGCAGTTCTTC. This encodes CASSPGQEYNEQFF.

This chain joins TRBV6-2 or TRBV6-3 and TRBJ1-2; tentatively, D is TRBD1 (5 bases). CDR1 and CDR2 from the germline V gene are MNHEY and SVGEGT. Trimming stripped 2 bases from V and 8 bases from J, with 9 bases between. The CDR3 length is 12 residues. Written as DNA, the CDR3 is TGTGCCAGCAGTTACGATAGGGGCGGCTACACCTTC. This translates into CASSYDRGGYTF.

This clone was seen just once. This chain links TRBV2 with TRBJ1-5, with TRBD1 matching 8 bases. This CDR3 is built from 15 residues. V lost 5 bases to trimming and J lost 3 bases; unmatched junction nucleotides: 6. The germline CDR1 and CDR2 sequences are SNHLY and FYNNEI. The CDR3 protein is CASSSDRVNNQPQHF. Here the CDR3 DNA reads TGTGCCAGCAGTTCGGACAGGGTGAACAATCAGCCCCAGCATTTT.

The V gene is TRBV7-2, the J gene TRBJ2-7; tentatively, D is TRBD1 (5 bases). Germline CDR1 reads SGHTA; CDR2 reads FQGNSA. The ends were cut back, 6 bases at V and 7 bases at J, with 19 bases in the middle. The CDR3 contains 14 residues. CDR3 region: CASSGAQAYGEQYV. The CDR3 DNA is TGTGCCAGCAGTGGGGCCCAGGCTTATGGAGAGCAGTACGTC.

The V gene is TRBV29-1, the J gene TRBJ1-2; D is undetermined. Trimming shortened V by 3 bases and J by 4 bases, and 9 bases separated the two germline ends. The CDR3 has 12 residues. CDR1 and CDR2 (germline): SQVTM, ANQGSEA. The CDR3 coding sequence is TGCAGCGTTGATCTGGGCGTCTATGGCTACACCTTC. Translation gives CSVDLGVYGYTF.

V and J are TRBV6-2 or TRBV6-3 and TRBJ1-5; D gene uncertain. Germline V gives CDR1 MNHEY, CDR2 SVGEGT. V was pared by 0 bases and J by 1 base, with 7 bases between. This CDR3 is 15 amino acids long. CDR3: CASSYSLSSNQPQHF. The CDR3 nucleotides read TGTGCCAGCAGTTACTCTCTATCCAGCAATCAGCCCCAGCATTTT.

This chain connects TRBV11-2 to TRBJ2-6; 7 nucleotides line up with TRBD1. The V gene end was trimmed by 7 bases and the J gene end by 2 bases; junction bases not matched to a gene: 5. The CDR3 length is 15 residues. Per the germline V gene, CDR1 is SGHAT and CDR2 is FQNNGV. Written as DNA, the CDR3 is TGTGCCAGCAAAGAGACAGGGACTGGGGCCAACGTCCTGACTTTC. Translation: CASKETGTGANVLTF.

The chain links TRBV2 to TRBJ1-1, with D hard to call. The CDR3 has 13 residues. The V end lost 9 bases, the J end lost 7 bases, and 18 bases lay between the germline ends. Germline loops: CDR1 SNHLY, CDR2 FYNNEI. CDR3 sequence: CASSLRVIGEAFF. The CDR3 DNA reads TGTGCCAGTTCCCTGAGGGTGATCGGTGAAGCTTTCTTT.